This entry lists 3 T cell receptor beta chains sequenced from one sample in a study of blood T cell repertoires in COVID-19. The protocol was immunoSEQ multiplex PCR, while the TCRdb copy is restricted to in-frame clones and leaves out a portion. This sample carries about 46,000 clones, around four fifths of them seen once, and the ten largest clones take around 5.7%. The source material was peripheral blood. The receptors stem from a woman aged 80 or over with acute or convalescent COVID-19.

The V and J genes are TRBV18 and TRBJ2-7; D is possibly TRBD2 (5 bases). CDR3 length equals 12 residues. Germline assignment: CDR1 KGHSH and CDR2 LQKENI. V was cut by 3 bases and J by 7 bases, with 10 bases left in between. In DNA form, the CDR3 reads TGTGCCAGCTCACCCGGGATGGGAGAGCAGTACTTC. Translation: CASSPGMGEQYF. The full variable domain, completed using reference TRBV18 and TRBJ2-7, is NAGVMQNPRHLVRRRGQEARLRCSPMKGHSHVYWYRQLPEEGLKFMVYLQKENIIDESGMPKERFSAEFPKEGPSILRIQQVVRGDSAAYFCASSPGMGEQYFGPGTRLTVT.

This clone was observed once. The rearrangement uses TRBV15 and TRBJ1-4; D remains ambiguous. The CDR3 has 13 amino acids. The germline CDR1 and CDR2 sequences are LNHNV and YYDKDF (reference sequence). V lost 5 bases to trimming and J lost 7 bases, with 11 bases between them. CDR3 in DNA: TGTGCCACCAGCCCGATGAACGGTGAAAAACTGTTTTTT. Its translation: CATSPMNGEKLFF.

A single count supports this clone. The chain uses TRBV5-1 and TRBJ2-2; 9 positions match TRBD2. Germline V gene data show CDR1 as SGHRS and CDR2 as YFSETQ. This CDR3 comprises 15 residues. J lost 0 bases, V lost 3 bases, and 0 bases had no gene match. The CDR3 coding sequence is TGCGCCAGCAGCTCTAGCGGGGCGAACACCGGGGAGCTGTTTTTT. It translates to CASSSSGANTGELFF.